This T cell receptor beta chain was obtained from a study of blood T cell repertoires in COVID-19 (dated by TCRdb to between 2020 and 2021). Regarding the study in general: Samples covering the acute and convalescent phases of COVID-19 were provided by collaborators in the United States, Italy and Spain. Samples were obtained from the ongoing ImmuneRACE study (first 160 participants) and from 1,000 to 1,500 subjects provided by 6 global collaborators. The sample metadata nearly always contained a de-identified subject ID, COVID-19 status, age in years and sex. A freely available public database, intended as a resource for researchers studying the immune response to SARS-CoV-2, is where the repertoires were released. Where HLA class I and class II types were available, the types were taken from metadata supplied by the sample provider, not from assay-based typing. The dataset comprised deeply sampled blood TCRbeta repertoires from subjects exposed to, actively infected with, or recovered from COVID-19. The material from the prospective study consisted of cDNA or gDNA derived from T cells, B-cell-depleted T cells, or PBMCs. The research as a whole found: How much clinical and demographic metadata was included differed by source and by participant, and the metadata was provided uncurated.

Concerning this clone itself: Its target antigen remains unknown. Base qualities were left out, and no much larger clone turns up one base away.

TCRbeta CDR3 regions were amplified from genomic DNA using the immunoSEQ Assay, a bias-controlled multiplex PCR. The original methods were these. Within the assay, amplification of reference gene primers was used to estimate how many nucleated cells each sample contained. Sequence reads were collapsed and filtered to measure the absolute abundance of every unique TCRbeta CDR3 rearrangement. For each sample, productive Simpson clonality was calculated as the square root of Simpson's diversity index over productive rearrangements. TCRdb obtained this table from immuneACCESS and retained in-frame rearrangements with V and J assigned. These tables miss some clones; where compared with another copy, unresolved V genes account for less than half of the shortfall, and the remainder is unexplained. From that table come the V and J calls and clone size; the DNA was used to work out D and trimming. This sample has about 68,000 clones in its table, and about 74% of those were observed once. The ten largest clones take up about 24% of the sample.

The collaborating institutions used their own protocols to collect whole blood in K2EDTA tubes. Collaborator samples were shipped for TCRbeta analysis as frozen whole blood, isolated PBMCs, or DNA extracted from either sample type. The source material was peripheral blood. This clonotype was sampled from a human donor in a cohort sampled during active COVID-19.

The nucleotide sequence is TGCAGCGTTGGACTGAGCTCCTACAATGAGCAGTTCTTC. Its product reads: CSVGLSSYNEQFF. The chain joins TRBV29-1 to TRBJ2-1; the D gene is unclear. The CDR3 holds 13 amino acids from the cysteine to the phenylalanine. Only the CDR3 DNA is retained, 39 bases long and in frame from the first base. CDR1 and CDR2 (SQVTM, ANQGSEA) derive from the germline V gene. Trimming costs V 4 bases and J 0 bases, and their ends lie 7 bases apart.